The rows below give T cell receptor beta chains drawn from one sample of a study of OX40 agonist ivuxolimab in advanced cancers. Assay used: immunoSEQ multiplex PCR; TCRdb lists only in-frame clones, some missing. The sample consists of roughly 70,000 clones, approximately 80% of them appearing once. The specimen was CD4+ or CD8+ T cells sorted from blood, collected in a trial of the OX40 agonist ivuxolimab. These receptor sequences come from an adult with an advanced solid tumor such as melanoma, head and neck, liver or kidney cancer. The CDR3 runs from the conserved cysteine through the conserved F or W. D genes are given only for firm matches. Rows may omit the clone size; those that give it use once, few, many or a size class.

-	-	TRBV19	TRBJ1-1	TGTGCCAGTAGTATGGACAGTAAAGCTTTCTTT	CASSMDSKAFF
-	-	TRBV19	TRBJ2-5	TGTGCCAGTTCTAAGAGGGGACCAGGAGAAGGGGGGATGCGGGAGACCCAGTACTTC	CASSKRGPGEGGMRETQYF
-	-	TRBV4-1	TRBJ2-1	TGCGCCAGCAGCCAACCCACCGGCGGCGGCTCCTACAATGAGCAGTTCTTC	CASSQPTGGGSYNEQFF
few	-	TRBV7-9	TRBJ1-1	TGTGCCAGCAGCCCCTACCTACAGGGGAACACTGAAGCTTTCTTT	CASSPYLQGNTEAFF
-	-	TRBV27	TRBJ1-5	TGTGCCAGCAGATCGTCGGGACATAACAATCAGCCCCAGCATTTT	CASRSSGHNNQPQHF
-	-	TRBV11-2	TRBJ2-1	TGTGCCAGCAGCTCCTTCCCCGACAATGAGCAGTTCTTC	CASSSFPDNEQFF
few	-	TRBV5-1	TRBJ1-1	TGCGCCAGCAGCTTGGCCGGGTTGCCGGGGCTCACTGAAGCTTTCTTT	CASSLAGLPGLTEAFF
-	-	TRBV5-1	TRBJ1-3	TGCGCCAGCAGCGGCTTGGGTTCGGACTCTGGAAACACCATATATTTT	CASSGLGSDSGNTIYF
once	TRBD1	TRBV27	TRBJ1-6	TGTGCCAGCAGTTTACAGGGGGCATCCTATAATTCACCCCTCCACTTT	CASSLQGASYNSPLHF
-	-	TRBV6-4	TRBJ2-3	TGTGCCAGCAGTGACACTGGGGTTCTCGCAGATACGCAGTATTTT	CASSDTGVLADTQYF
-	TRBD2	TRBV2	TRBJ2-5	TGTGCCAGCAGCCCTAGCGGGGTCCAAGAGACCCAGTACTTC	CASSPSGVQETQYF
-	TRBD2	TRBV5-1	TRBJ2-5	TGCGCCAGCAGCCCCGGACTAGCGGGGAGTGAGGAGACCCAGTACTTC	CASSPGLAGSEETQYF
-	TRBD1	TRBV7-2	TRBJ1-5	TGTGCCAGCAGCCCAGGACAGGGGTTGCGCAATCAGCCCCAGCATTTT	CASSPGQGLRNQPQHF
few	-	TRBV27	TRBJ1-1	TGTGCCAGCAGTTGGGCAGGAGGATCTGAAGCTTTCTTT	CASSWAGGSEAFF
-	-	TRBV7-2	TRBJ1-6	TGTGCCAGCAGCTTAGGGAATTCACCCCTCCACTTT	CASSLGNSPLHF
-	-	TRBV5-1	TRBJ2-7	TGCGCCAGCAGCTTAAGACAGGTTTCCTACGAGCAGTACTTC	CASSLRQVSYEQYF
-	-	TRBV7-9	TRBJ2-2	TGTGCCAGCAGCTTAGTCAGGGGGGACACCGGGGAGCTGTTTTTT	CASSLVRGDTGELFF
-	TRBD1	TRBV5-6	TRBJ2-3	TGTGCCAGCAGCCTGGGACAGGGAAGCACAGATACGCAGTATTTT	CASSLGQGSTDTQYF
-	TRBD2	TRBV5-1	TRBJ2-5	TGCGCCAGCAAGGAGAGCGGGGGGGCCTTAGAGACCCAGTACTTC	CASKESGGALETQYF
-	-	TRBV29-1	TRBJ2-2	TGCAGCGTAGGGAACGTAGGGTACACCGGGGAGCTGTTTTTT	CSVGNVGYTGELFF
-	-	TRBV2	TRBJ2-7	TGTGCCAGCAGTTCTACAGGGTTTGGGACCTACGAGCAGTACTTC	CASSSTGFGTYEQYF
-	-	TRBV6-5	TRBJ1-2	TGTGCCAGCAGTTACCAGGGGCCCCAATCTGGCTACACCTTC	CASSYQGPQSGYTF
-	TRBD1	TRBV19	TRBJ1-4	TGTGCCAGTAGGACGCAGGGGGTTAGTAATGAAAAACTGTTTTTT	CASRTQGVSNEKLFF
-	-	TRBV18	TRBJ1-4	TGTGCCAGCTCACAACAACCCTCAACTAATGAAAAACTGTTTTTT	CASSQQPSTNEKLFF
-	-	TRBV27	TRBJ1-2	TGTGCCAGCAGTCTGGGGCAGTCTCTCTATGGCTACACCTTC	CASSLGQSLYGYTF
-	TRBD1	TRBV19	TRBJ2-6	TGTGCCAGTAGGACGGACACAGGGGTGGGCTCTGGGGCCAACGTCCTGACTTTC	CASRTDTGVGSGANVLTF
-	-	TRBV18	TRBJ2-1	TGTGCCAGCTCACCAACGAACATGGGATATGAGCAGTTCTTC	CASSPTNMGYEQFF
-	TRBD1	TRBV28	TRBJ1-1	TGTGCCAGCAGTCGAACAGGGGCGTACACTGAAGCTTTCTTT	CASSRTGAYTEAFF
-	TRBD1	TRBV2	TRBJ2-3	TGTGCCAGCGCAGGGGGCCTCACAGATACGCAGTATTTT	CASAGGLTDTQYF
-	-	TRBV6-4	TRBJ1-5	TGTGCCAGCAGTGACTCCGGCAGTCCCTCAAGCAATCAGCCCCAGCATTTT	CASSDSGSPSSNQPQHF
-	-	TRBV2	TRBJ2-7	TGTGCCAGCAGCGTCGACGGGCCCTACGAGCAGTACTTC	CASSVDGPYEQYF
-	-	TRBV2	TRBJ1-4	TGTGCCAGCACCGACCTGGGGGGTTATGAAAAACTGTTTTTT	CASTDLGGYEKLFF
-	TRBD1	TRBV10-3	TRBJ2-4	TGTGCCGGAGCCGCCGGGACAGGGGACATTCAGTACTTC	CAGAAGTGDIQYF
-	TRBD1	TRBV4-1	TRBJ2-7	TGCGCCAGCAGCCCTGGAAACCGGGACAGGGACTACGAGCAGTACTTC	CASSPGNRDRDYEQYF
-	TRBD1	TRBV11-3	TRBJ2-7	TGTGCCAGCAGCCTAAGAGGGACAGGGGGCAACGAGCAGTACTTC	CASSLRGTGGNEQYF
-	-	TRBV19	TRBJ1-5	TGTGCCAGTAACCACCGCACCGATCAGCCCCAGCATTTT	CASNHRTDQPQHF
few	-	TRBV5-1	TRBJ1-5	TGCGCCAGCAGCTTGGAACCTGGGAATCAGCCCCAGCATTTT	CASSLEPGNQPQHF
-	-	TRBV7-9	TRBJ1-2	TGTGCCAGCAGCCTTCCAGGGATTGACTATGGCTACACCTTC	CASSLPGIDYGYTF
few	-	TRBV6-1	TRBJ2-7	TGTGCCAGCAGTTTCCAAACGGGCCCTTGGGAGCAGTACTTC	CASSFQTGPWEQYF
-	TRBD1	TRBV4-2	TRBJ2-3	TGTGCCAGCAGCCAAGCCCCGACAGGGGGCACAGATACGCAGTATTTT	CASSQAPTGGTDTQYF
once	-	TRBV7-9	TRBJ2-5	TGTGCCAGCGGATCAGGTTACCAAGAGACCCAGTACTTC	CASGSGYQETQYF
-	-	TRBV9	TRBJ1-6	TGTGCCAGCAGCGAACAGGGTTACAATTCACCCCTCCACTTT	CASSEQGYNSPLHF
-	TRBD2	TRBV5-4	TRBJ2-3	TGTGCCAGCACAGGGAGTTGGGCGGGGGGAAGCACAGATACGCAGTATTTT	CASTGSWAGGSTDTQYF
-	TRBD1	TRBV5-1	TRBJ2-7	TGCGCCAGCAGCCCTGGGACAGGCCCCCCAGGGTACGAGCAGTACTTC	CASSPGTGPPGYEQYF
-	-	TRBV7-8	TRBJ1-6	TGTGCCAGCAGCTTAGTCGGGCAGGGAAAGAATTCACCCCTCCACTTT	CASSLVGQGKNSPLHF
-	-	TRBV30	TRBJ2-7	TGTGCCTGGAGACCCCAGGGTGGTCCCTACGAGCAGTACTTC	CAWRPQGGPYEQYF